Listed below are T cell receptor beta chains from one sample, sequenced in a study of CD8+ T cells in alopecia areata. The protocol was immunoSEQ multiplex PCR, while the TCRdb copy is restricted to in-frame clones and leaves out a portion. The top ten hold under 25% of the sample, which has 98,000 or so clones, approximately 59% seen once. Sequencing input: CD8+ T cells sorted from blood. These TCRs come from a human donor in good health. The CDR3 runs from the conserved cysteine through the conserved F or W. Fields, in order: CDR3 length, clone size, V gene, J gene, D gene, CDR3 protein, CDR3 DNA. A D gene is named only where the DNA matches it firmly. Some rows mark clone size as missing; the rest say once, few, many or name a class of expanded clone.

length: 12
size: -
V: TRBV29-1
J: TRBJ1-2
D: -
CDR3: CSADGKQGGYTF
DNA: TGCAGCGCAGATGGCAAACAGGGAGGCTACACCTTC

length: 9
size: -
V: TRBV25-1
J: TRBJ2-1
D: -
CDR3: CASGDEQFF
DNA: TGTGCCAGCGGTGATGAGCAGTTCTTC

length: 15
size: -
V: TRBV5-6
J: TRBJ2-1
D: -
CDR3: CASSLDTSSYNEQFF
DNA: TGTGCCAGCAGCTTGGATACTAGTAGCTACAATGAGCAGTTCTTC

length: 15
size: -
V: TRBV9
J: TRBJ2-3
D: -
CDR3: CASSVVPGPTDTQYF
DNA: TGTGCCAGCAGCGTAGTCCCCGGCCCAACAGATACGCAGTATTTT

length: 13
size: few
V: TRBV13
J: TRBJ1-4
D: TRBD1
CDR3: CASSLGTDEKLFF
DNA: TGTGCCAGCAGCTTGGGGACAGATGAAAAACTGTTTTTT

length: 13
size: once
V: TRBV4-1
J: TRBJ2-5
D: -
CDR3: CASSQEGVETQYF
DNA: TGCGCCAGCAGCCAAGAGGGGGTGGAGACCCAGTACTTC

length: 12
size: -
V: TRBV28
J: TRBJ2-2
D: TRBD1
CDR3: CASRRGPGELFF
DNA: TGTGCCAGCAGGAGGGGGCCCGGGGAGCTGTTTTTT

length: 11
size: few
V: TRBV20-1
J: TRBJ2-7
D: -
CDR3: CSASTEYEQYF
DNA: TGCAGTGCGAGTACAGAATACGAGCAGTACTTC

length: 12
size: -
V: TRBV5-1
J: TRBJ2-7
D: -
CDR3: CASSPPSYEQYF
DNA: TGCGCCAGCAGCCCGCCCTCCTACGAGCAGTACTTC

length: 17
size: few
V: TRBV15
J: TRBJ2-3
D: TRBD2
CDR3: CATSRDSGGGPVDTQYF
DNA: TGTGCCACCAGCAGAGATTCGGGCGGGGGGCCGGTCGATACGCAGTATTTT

length: 14
size: -
V: TRBV7-7
J: TRBJ2-7
D: -
CDR3: CASSLNPDSREQYF
DNA: TGTGCTAGCAGCTTAAATCCGGACAGCCGCGAGCAGTACTTC

length: 13
size: -
V: TRBV5-4
J: TRBJ1-2
D: -
CDR3: CASSQTGGYGYTF
DNA: TGTGCCAGCAGCCAGACAGGTGGCTATGGCTACACCTTC

length: 14
size: -
V: TRBV5-6
J: TRBJ2-5
D: TRBD2
CDR3: CASSFGTSRETQYF
DNA: TGTGCCAGCAGCTTTGGGACTAGCCGGGAGACCCAGTACTTC

length: 15
size: many
V: TRBV19
J: TRBJ1-6
D: -
CDR3: CASSIWVGYNSPLHF
DNA: TGTGCCAGTAGTATATGGGTGGGCTATAATTCACCCCTCCACTTT

length: 15
size: -
V: TRBV15
J: TRBJ2-5
D: TRBD2
CDR3: CATSRDLAGGETQYF
DNA: TGTGCCACCAGCAGAGACCTAGCGGGGGGGGAGACCCAGTACTTC

length: 12
size: -
V: TRBV5-1
J: TRBJ2-7
D: -
CDR3: CASSLGQHEQYF
DNA: TGCGCCAGCAGCTTGGGGCAACACGAGCAGTACTTC

length: 15
size: -
V: TRBV7-9
J: TRBJ2-1
D: TRBD2
CDR3: CASSLTSGGPNEQFF
DNA: TGTGCCAGCAGCCTTACTAGCGGGGGGCCGAATGAGCAGTTCTTC

length: 15
size: -
V: TRBV5-1
J: TRBJ2-5
D: -
CDR3: CASSLDPGHQETQYF
DNA: TGCGCCAGCAGCTTGGACCCGGGACACCAAGAGACCCAGTACTTC

length: 14
size: few
V: TRBV28
J: TRBJ2-3
D: -
CDR3: CASSPGLSGDTQYF
DNA: TGTGCCAGCAGTCCCGGACTCTCCGGCGATACGCAGTATTTT

length: 14
size: -
V: TRBV7-9
J: TRBJ1-2
D: TRBD1
CDR3: CASSLGTGGLGYTF
DNA: TGTGCCAGCAGCTTGGGGACAGGGGGTCTTGGCTACACCTTC

length: 11
size: -
V: TRBV29-1
J: TRBJ1-2
D: -
CDR3: CSVPGDGGYTF
DNA: TGCAGCGTTCCGGGGGATGGCGGCTACACCTTC

length: 13
size: -
V: TRBV7-9
J: TRBJ2-7
D: -
CDR3: CASSLTISYEQYF
DNA: TGTGCCAGCAGCTTAACGATTTCCTACGAGCAGTACTTC

length: 17
size: -
V: TRBV11-3
J: TRBJ1-2
D: -
CDR3: CASSLDAPWGVNYGYTF
DNA: TGTGCCAGCAGCTTAGATGCGCCCTGGGGAGTTAACTATGGCTACACCTTC

length: 12
size: -
V: TRBV6-6
J: TRBJ1-5
D: -
CDR3: CASSYPDGPQHF
DNA: TGTGCCAGCAGTTACCCGGACGGGCCCCAGCATTTT